The 22 T cell receptor beta chains listed next were all sequenced from one sample in a study of T cells after yellow fever vaccination. TCRdb re-called the 5' RACE reads through MiXCR, storing one row per CDR3 protein. Of more than 450,000 distinct CDR3 sequences listed, about a fifth are singletons. The sequences come from PBMCs, collected 21 days after the first yellow fever vaccination. These TCRs come from a man between 18 and 29 years old who received the YFV17D yellow fever vaccine.

This chain links TRBV20-1 with TRBJ1-1; D is uncertain. The CDR3 consists of 15 residues. Per the germline V gene, CDR1 is DFQATT and CDR2 is SNEGSKA (reference sequence). V lost 0 bases and J 1 base, leaving 12 bases between the germline ends. CDR3 sequence (DNA): TGCAGTGCTAGAGATCCAGGAGTGGGGAACACTGAAGCTTTCTTT. This gives the protein CSARDPGVGNTEAFF.

The V and J genes are TRBV6-5 and TRBJ1-1; D is undetermined. This CDR3 comprises 14 residues. The ends were cut back, 6 bases at V and 5 bases at J, with 16 bases in the middle. Germline V CDR1 and CDR2: MNHEY, SVGAGI. This CDR3 reads CASSLTGILTEAFF. CDR3 bases: TGTGCCAGCAGCTTAACGGGTATCCTGACTGAAGCTTTCTTT.

This clonotype was seen only a few times. The rearrangement joins TRBV18 to TRBJ2-3; the D call may be TRBD1 or TRBD2 (5 bases each). Germline loops: CDR1 KGHSH, CDR2 LQKENI. CDR3 size: 16 residues. With 6 bases removed from V and 2 bases from J, the gap between germline ends came to 18 bases. In nucleotides, the CDR3 is TGTGCCAGCTCTTCCCTCGGGGACCCAAACACAGATACGCAGTATTTT. Its translation: CASSSLGDPNTDTQYF. Together with reference TRBV18 and TRBJ2-3, the CDR3 gives the full variable domain: NAGVMQNPRHLVRRRGQEARLRCSPMKGHSHVYWYRQLPEEGLKFMVYLQKENIIDESGMPKERFSAEFPKEGPSILRIQQVVRGDSAAYFCASSSLGDPNTDTQYFGPGTRLTVL.

This clonotype was observed a handful of times. This rearrangement joins TRBV5-1 to TRBJ1-2; TRBD1 matches at 7 bases. The length of the CDR3 is 14 residues. V dropped 4 bases and J dropped 6; count of bases not matched to a gene: 9. In germline, CDR1 is SGHRS, CDR2 YFSETQ. CDR3 in DNA: TGCGCCAGCAGCCCCATCGACAGGGAGCATGGCTACACCTTC. The encoded protein is CASSPIDREHGYTF.

This clonotype was counted between two and nine times. V usage is TRBV5-6 and J usage is TRBJ2-2; 10 nucleotides align to TRBD2. CDR1 is SGHDT and CDR2 is YYEEEE in the germline V gene. The CDR3 contains 15 residues. V was pared by 5 bases and J by 3 bases, with 4 bases of the junction left unmatched. The CDR3 DNA reads as TGTGCCAGCAGTAGAGGACTAGCGGACACCGGGGAGCTGTTTTTT. As protein: CASSRGLADTGELFF.

This clonotype was found once. J is TRBJ1-6 and V is TRBV9, with D perhaps TRBD1 (6 bases). Germline assignment: CDR1 SGDLS and CDR2 YYNGEE. Trimming shortened V by 0 bases and J by 13 bases, and 17 bases separated the two germline ends. This CDR3 has 15 residues. The CDR3 bases are TGTGCCAGCAGCGTAGAGGGGGTACAAGGCAGGCCCCTCCACTTT. It codes for CASSVEGVQGRPLHF.

This sequence joins TRBV5-1 and TRBJ2-5; 10 bases are shared with TRBD2. The CDR3 extends over 14 amino acids. Germline CDR1 and CDR2: SGHRS and YFSETQ. V shed 3 bases and J 5 bases; nucleotides not matched to a gene: 4. The CDR3 protein is CASSSLAGKETQYF. Written as DNA, the CDR3 is TGCGCCAGCAGCTCACTAGCGGGGAAGGAGACCCAGTACTTC. The whole variable domain, remainder taken from reference TRBV5-1 and TRBJ2-5, is KAGVTQTPRYLIKTRGQQVTLSCSPISGHRSVSWYQQTPGQGLQFLFEYFSETQRNKGNFPGRFSGRQFSNSRSEMNVSTLELGDSALYLCASSSLAGKETQYFGPGTRLLVL.

This clonotype turned up a few times. The V call is TRBV4-1, the J call TRBJ2-1; D gene unclear. The CDR3 spans 18 residues. The V end lost 0 bases, the J end lost 5 bases, and 20 bases lay between the germline ends. CDR1 is MGHRA and CDR2 is YSYEKL in the germline V gene. This CDR3 reads CASSQDETRRGSNNEQFF. The CDR3 DNA follows: TGCGCCAGCAGCCAAGATGAAACCCGCCGAGGATCGAACAATGAGCAGTTCTTC.

This clonotype came up a few times. The CDR3: CASSQCPAGLGEQYV. CDR3 DNA: TGCGCCAGCAGTCAATGTCCTGCGGGTCTCGGAGAGCAGTACGTC. This chain joins TRBV23-1 and TRBJ2-7; possible D gene TRBD2, 5 bases. TRBV23-1 is annotated as an ORF whose role is uncertain. This CDR3 is built from 15 residues. Deletions cut 1 base from V and 7 bases from J, with 17 bases between.

Only a few counts were recorded for this clonotype. This chain uses TRBV30 with TRBJ2-1; D is undetermined. Trimming cost V 5 bases and J 0 bases, with 17 bases left between them. CDR3 size: 16 residues. Germline V gives CDR1 GTSNPN, CDR2 SVGIG (reference sequence). The CDR3 spells CAWSPSWRSSYNEQFF. CDR3 DNA sequence: TGTGCCTGGTCCCCAAGTTGGCGGAGCTCCTACAATGAGCAGTTCTTC.

This clonotype was seen a few times. The V call is TRBV11-2, the J call TRBJ2-5; 12 nucleotides line up with TRBD2. CDR3 length: 19 residues. Germline lookup yields CDR1 SGHAT and CDR2 FQNNGV. The junction had 19 bases not matched to a gene; V was cut back by 3 bases and J by 8 bases. The chain's CDR3 is CASSFQSSGTSGFYGTQYF. The CDR3 DNA follows: TGTGCCAGCAGCTTCCAGTCTTCCGGGACTAGCGGGTTCTACGGTACCCAGTACTTC.

This clonotype was found many times. This chain links TRBV5-6 with TRBJ1-1, with no clear D. This CDR3 region has 11 residues. Trimming cost V 5 bases and J 7 bases, with 9 bases left between them. The V gene's germline CDR1 is SGHDT and CDR2 YYEEEE. DNA of the CDR3: TGTGCCAGCAGTAGGGTGGATGAAGCTTTCTTT. Its protein product is CASSRVDEAFF.

The chain couples TRBV6-1 to TRBJ1-3; D remains ambiguous. Germline V CDR1 and CDR2: MNHNS, SASEGT. Trimming took off 6 bases at V and 0 bases at J, with 21 bases between the two ends. The CDR3 is 18 residues long. Here the CDR3 DNA reads TGTGCCAGCAGACCTGGACCCCCCTCGGGGATCTCTGGAAACACCATATATTTT. It codes for CASRPGPPSGISGNTIYF.

This chain uses TRBV12-3 or TRBV12-4 with TRBJ2-3, with no clear D. CDR3 length: 14 residues. V was shortened by 6 bases and J by 6 bases, with 16 bases between the two germline ends. Here the CDR3 reads CASRNRPGQDTQYF. The CDR3 nucleotides read TGTGCCAGCAGAAACCGACCTGGGCAGGATACGCAGTATTTT.

The gene calls are TRBV5-1 and TRBJ2-7; 11 bases are shared with TRBD2. CDR3 length equals 15 residues. The J segment lost 4 bases and the V segment lost 4 bases, leaving 7 bases of the junction unmatched. CDR1 and CDR2 (germline): SGHRS, YFSETQ. The CDR3 region is CASSGRLAGLYEQYF. CDR3 coding DNA: TGCGCCAGCAGCGGCCGACTAGCGGGGCTTTACGAGCAGTACTTC.

This clonotype appeared a single time. This chain uses TRBV12-3 or TRBV12-4 with TRBJ2-2; 10 nucleotides align to TRBD1. V shed 5 bases, J shed 2 bases, and the junction held 5 bases outside the gene matches. The CDR3 consists of 16 residues. In DNA form, the CDR3 reads TGTGCCAGCAGTCCAGGGACAGGGGTCAACACCGGGGAGCTGTTTTTT. It encodes CASSPGTGVNTGELFF.

This clonotype has just a few counts. The chain links TRBV2 to TRBJ1-1; the D gene is possibly TRBD1 (6 bases). Trimming took off 7 bases at V and 6 bases at J, with 18 bases between the two ends. The CDR3 extends over 14 amino acids. Germline V gene lookup returns CDR1 SNHLY and CDR2 FYNNEI. CDR3 bases: TGTGCCAGCAAGGGAGGGACAAAGGTTTCTGAAGCTTTCTTT. This codes for CASKGGTKVSEAFF.

V gene TRBV2 combines with J gene TRBJ1-2; TRBD1 might be the D (5 bases). V lost 0 bases and J lost 7, with 12 bases in between. This CDR3 region has 14 residues. Germline V gene sequence: CDR1 SNHLY, CDR2 FYNNEI. CDR3 sequence reads: CASSEAEGAFGYTF. The CDR3 DNA sequence: TGTGCCAGCAGTGAAGCTGAAGGGGCCTTTGGCTACACCTTC.

In this sample, this clonotype turned up many times. The chain recombines TRBV28 with TRBJ2-5, with TRBD2 identical over 11 bases. CDR1 is MDHEN and CDR2 is SYDVKM in the germline V gene. Trimming removed 3 bases from V and 5 bases from J; junction bases left unmatched: 5. The CDR3 loop spans 15 amino acids. The CDR3 DNA sequence: TGTGCCAGCAGTTTCCCAGGGACTAGCGGTGAGACCCAGTACTTC. This translates into CASSFPGTSGETQYF.

V and J are TRBV12-5 and TRBJ2-1, with 11 positions matching TRBD2. The CDR3 length is 16 residues. V gave up 2 bases and J gave up 6 bases; unmatched junction bases: 6. Germline V gene sequence: CDR1 LGHNT, CDR2 FRNRAP. The CDR3 DNA is TGTGCTAGTGGTTTGATTCTAGCGGGGGGCGGCAATGAGCAGTTCTTC. The encoded protein is CASGLILAGGGNEQFF.

The genes are TRBV5-1 and TRBJ2-7, with TRBD2 matching over 8 bases. Germline V gene data show CDR1 as SGHRS and CDR2 as YFSETQ. Unmatched junction bases numbered 8, after V lost 5 bases and J lost 7 bases. This CDR3 spans 13 amino acids. The CDR3 DNA reads TGCGCCAGCAGACGCGGGACGGGAGGGGAGCAGTACTTC. Protein product: CASRRGTGGEQYF. Combining the CDR3 with reference TRBV5-1 and TRBJ2-7 gives the whole variable domain KAGVTQTPRYLIKTRGQQVTLSCSPISGHRSVSWYQQTPGQGLQFLFEYFSETQRNKGNFPGRFSGRQFSNSRSEMNVSTLELGDSALYLCASRRGTGGEQYFGPGTRLTVT.

The chain employs TRBV7-2 and TRBJ2-7, with TRBD1 matching over 7 bases. J lost 5 bases, V lost 2 bases, and 3 bases had no gene match. Germline assignment: CDR1 SGHTA and CDR2 FQGNSA. The CDR3 contains 13 residues. In DNA, the CDR3 is TGTGCCAGCAGCTTAAACAGGGGACACGAGCAGTACGTC. This encodes CASSLNRGHEQYV.